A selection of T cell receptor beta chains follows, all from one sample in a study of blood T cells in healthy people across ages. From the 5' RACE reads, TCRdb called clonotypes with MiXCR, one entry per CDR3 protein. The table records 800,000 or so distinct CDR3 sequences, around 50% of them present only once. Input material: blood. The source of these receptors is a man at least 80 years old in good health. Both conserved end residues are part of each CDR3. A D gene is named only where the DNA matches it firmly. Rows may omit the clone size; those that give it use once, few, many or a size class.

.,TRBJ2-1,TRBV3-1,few,CASSQDLVTEQFF,TGTGCCAGCAGCCAAGATCTTGTTACTGAGCAGTTCTTC
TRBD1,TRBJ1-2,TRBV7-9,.,CASSPTGQGLNYGYTF,TGTGCCAGCAGCCCAACGGGACAGGGTTTAAACTATGGCTACACCTTC
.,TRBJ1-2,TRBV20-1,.,CSASSPSQGYTF,TGCAGTGCTAGTAGCCCGAGTCAGGGCTACACCTTC
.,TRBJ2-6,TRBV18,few,CASSPSTSGANVLTF,TGTGCCAGCTCACCTTCCACCTCTGGGGCCAACGTCCTGACTTTC
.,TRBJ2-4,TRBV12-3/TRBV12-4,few,CASSVAGRNIQYF,TGTGCCAGCAGCGTCGCGGGACGGAACATTCAGTACTTC
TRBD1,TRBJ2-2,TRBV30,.,CAWGTGATNTGELFF,TGTGCCTGGGGTACAGGGGCTACGAACACCGGGGAGCTGTTTTTT
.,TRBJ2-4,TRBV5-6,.,CASSALSGNIQYF,TGTGCCAGCAGCGCACTCTCCGGAAACATTCAGTACTTC
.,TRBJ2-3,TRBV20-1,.,CSARGTFTDTQYF,TGCAGTGCCCGAGGGACTTTCACAGATACGCAGTATTTT
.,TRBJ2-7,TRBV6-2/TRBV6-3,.,CASSYPQLSYEQYF,TGTGCCAGCAGTTACCCCCAACTCTCCTACGAGCAGTACTTC
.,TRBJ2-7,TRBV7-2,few,CASSPGASLSEQYF,TGTGCCAGCAGCCCAGGGGCCTCGCTGAGCGAGCAGTACTTC
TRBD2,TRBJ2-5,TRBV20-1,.,CSARDGRAGQETQYF,TGCAGTGCTAGAGATGGGCGAGCGGGACAAGAGACCCAGTACTTC
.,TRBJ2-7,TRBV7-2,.,CASSPRYSYEQYF,TGTGCCAGCAGCCCACGTTACTCCTACGAGCAGTACTTC
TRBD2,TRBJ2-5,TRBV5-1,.,CASSYSSGRSREQYF,TGCGCCAGCAGCTATTCTAGCGGACGGTCGAGGGAGCAGTACTTC
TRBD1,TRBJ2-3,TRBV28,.,CASSSDRGTDTQYF,TGTGCCAGCAGTTCCGACAGGGGCACGGATACGCAGTATTTT
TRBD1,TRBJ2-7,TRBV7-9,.,CASSYRGQDEQYF,TGTGCCAGCAGCTACAGGGGGCAGGACGAGCAGTACTTC
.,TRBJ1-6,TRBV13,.,CASRAGRSAYNSPLHF,TGTGCCAGCAGAGCAGGGAGGAGTGCCTATAATTCACCCCTCCACTTT
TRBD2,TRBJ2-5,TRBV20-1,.,CSARETSGKETQYF,TGCAGTGCTAGAGAGACTAGCGGGAAAGAGACCCAGTACTTC
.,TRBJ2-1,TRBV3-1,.,CASSQPGPYNEQFF,TGTGCCAGCAGCCAACCGGGACCCTACAATGAGCAGTTCTTC
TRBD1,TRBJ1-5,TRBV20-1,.,CSASAHGQGGSNQPQHF,TGCAGTGCTAGTGCTCACGGACAGGGGGGGAGCAATCAGCCCCAGCATTTT
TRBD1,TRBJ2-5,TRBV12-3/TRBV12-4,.,CASSSTGGYGTQYF,TGTGCCAGCAGTTCTACAGGGGGCTATGGGACCCAGTACTTC
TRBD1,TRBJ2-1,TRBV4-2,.,CASSQGWDSTYNERFF,TGTGCCAGCAGCCAAGGATGGGACAGCACCTACAATGAGCGGTTCTTC
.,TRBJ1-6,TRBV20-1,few,CSARRDDNSPLHF,TGCAGTGCTAGACGGGACGATAATTCACCCCTCCACTTT
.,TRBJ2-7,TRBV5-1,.,CASSSTSGRDAYEQYF,TGCGCCAGCAGCTCGACCTCGGGACGGGATGCCTACGAGCAGTACTTC
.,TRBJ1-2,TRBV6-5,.,CASSYRQNYGYTF,TGTGCCAGCAGTTATAGGCAGAACTATGGCTACACCTTC
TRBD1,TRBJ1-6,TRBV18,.,CASPPNGQANSPLHF,TGTGCCAGCCCACCTAACGGACAGGCTAATTCACCCCTCCACTTT
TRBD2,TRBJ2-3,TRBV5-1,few,CASSSTSGRSTDTQYF,TGCGCCAGCAGCTCGACTAGCGGGAGGTCTACAGATACGCAGTATTTT
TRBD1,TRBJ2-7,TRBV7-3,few,CASSPTTGTREQYF,TGTGCCAGCAGCCCGACGACAGGGACCCGCGAGCAGTACTTC
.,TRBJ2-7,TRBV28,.,CASTLTRSPYNEQYF,TGTGCCAGCACCTTGACTAGGTCCCCCTACAATGAGCAGTACTTC
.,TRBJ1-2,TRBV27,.,CASRVGGRSGYTF,TGTGCCAGCAGGGTTGGGGGGCGCTCTGGCTACACCTTC
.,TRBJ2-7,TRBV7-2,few,CASSLDGHNSYEQYF,TGTGCCAGCAGCTTAGACGGACACAACTCCTACGAGCAGTACTTC
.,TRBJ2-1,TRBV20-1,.,CSAREGDSYNEQFF,TGCAGTGCTAGAGAGGGCGACTCCTACAATGAGCAGTTCTTC
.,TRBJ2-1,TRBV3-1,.,CASSQVRGSFNEQFF,TGTGCCAGCAGCCAAGTCCGCGGGTCCTTCAATGAGCAGTTCTTC
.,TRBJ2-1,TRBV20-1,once,CSARDRRGRYEQFF,TGCAGTGCTAGAGATCGGAGGGGGCGATATGAGCAGTTCTTC
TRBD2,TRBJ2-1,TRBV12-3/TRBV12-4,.,CASREREGHNEQFF,TGTGCCAGCAGGGAGCGGGAGGGTCACAATGAGCAGTTCTTC
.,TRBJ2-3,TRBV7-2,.,CASSGLSPTDTQYF,TGTGCCAGCAGCGGACTTTCCCCCACAGATACGCAGTATTTT
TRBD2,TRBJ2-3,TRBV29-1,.,CSVKGGQDTQYF,TGCAGCGTCAAGGGAGGGCAAGATACGCAGTATTTT
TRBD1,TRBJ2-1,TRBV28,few,CAIRRTGPSYNEQFF,TGTGCCATCCGGAGGACAGGGCCCTCCTACAATGAGCAGTTCTTC
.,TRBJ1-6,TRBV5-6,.,CASSALLNSPLHF,TGTGCCAGCAGCGCCCTATTGAATTCACCCCTCCACTTT
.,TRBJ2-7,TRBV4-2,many,CASSQEEFYEQYF,TGTGCCAGCAGCCAAGAGGAGTTCTACGAGCAGTACTTC
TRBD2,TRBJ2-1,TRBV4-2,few,CASSQMISGSGGQFF,TGTGCCAGCAGCCAGATGATTAGCGGGAGTGGTGGGCAGTTCTTC
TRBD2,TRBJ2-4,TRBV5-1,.,CASSLAGGTKNIQYF,TGCGCCAGCAGCTTGGCCGGGGGGACCAAAAACATTCAGTACTTC
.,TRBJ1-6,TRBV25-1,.,CASSEWDRRYSPLHF,TGTGCCAGCAGTGAATGGGACCGACGGTATTCACCCCTCCACTTT
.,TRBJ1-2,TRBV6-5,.,CASSYGNRASYGYTF,TGTGCCAGCAGTTACGGGAACAGGGCTAGCTATGGCTACACCTTC
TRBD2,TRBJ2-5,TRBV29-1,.,CTGGGAQETQYF,TGCACGGGAGGCGGGGCCCAAGAGACCCAGTACTTC
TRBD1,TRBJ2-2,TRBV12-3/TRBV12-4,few,CASSFRRGRTGELFF,TGTGCCAGCAGTTTTCGCAGGGGGCGGACCGGGGAGCTGTTTTTT
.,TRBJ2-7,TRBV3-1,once,CASSPPPKLYGQYF,TGTGCCAGCTCCCCCCCGCCTAAACTATACGGGCAGTACTTC
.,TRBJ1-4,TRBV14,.,CASSPDWTPNEKLFF,TGTGCCAGCAGCCCCGACTGGACGCCTAATGAAAAACTGTTTTTT
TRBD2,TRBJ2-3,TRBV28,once,CASSLFSGRATNTQYF,TGTGCCAGCAGTTTATTCAGCGGGAGGGCTACAAATACGCAGTATTTT
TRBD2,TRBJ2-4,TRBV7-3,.,CASSLTSGRGSGNIQYF,TGTGCCAGCAGCCTAACTAGCGGGAGGGGGAGCGGAAACATTCAGTACTTC
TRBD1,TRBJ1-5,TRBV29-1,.,CSVTGGADQPQHF,TGCAGCGTTACAGGGGGCGCGGATCAGCCCCAGCATTTT